Given below is one T cell receptor (beta chain) in context. Its target is not known. The data derive from a study of cytomegalovirus exposure and HLA in healthy donors. The PCR contained 60 Vbeta and 13 Jbeta primers. Some clones are missing from TCRdb's copy, which holds only in-frame ones; the method was immunoSEQ multiplex PCR. The repertoire includes roughly 130,000 clones, around 83% of them detected once, and 2.5% to 3% sits in the top ten. Findings of the study overall: Trimming of TCR beta V- and J-genes showed a link, identified in a later analysis, to a missense DCLRE1C variant. Across all donors, roughly uniform sequencing depth was an assumption of the presence/absence analyses.

Germline lookup yields CDR1 SNHLY and CDR2 FYNNEI. The CDR3 consists of 14 residues. The receptor comes from a woman aged 18-29 years in good health and CMV-seropositive. Input material: PBMCs. The rearrangement uses TRBV2 and TRBJ2-5; perhaps TRBD2 as D (6 bases). The end of the DNA aligns better with TRBJ2-7, so the J call may be wrong. The CDR3: CASSEEAGSYEQYF. CDR3 nucleotide sequence: TGTGCCAGCAGTGAAGAAGCGGGCTCCTACGAGCAGTACTTC.